One sample yielded the 27 T cell receptor beta chains listed below, sequenced in a study of monozygotic twins with inflammatory bowel disease. Reanalyzing the 5' RACE reads, TCRdb keeps one entry per CDR3 protein, without DNA. Its listing shows approximately 140,000 distinct CDR3 sequences. Input material: blood. The receptors here all came from a human donor with ulcerative colitis or Crohn's disease, or a healthy co-twin of an affected twin (not recorded which).

The V and J genes are TRBV18 and TRBJ2-1; TCRdb's D gene call, TRBD1, goes unchecked for lack of DNA. This CDR3 contains 15 residues. Germline lookup yields CDR1 KGHSH and CDR2 LQKENI. CDR3 amino acids: CASSPGRGAYNEQFF. Complete variable domain (other parts from reference TRBV18 and TRBJ2-1): NAGVMQNPRHLVRRRGQEARLRCSPMKGHSHVYWYRQLPEEGLKFMVYLQKENIIDESGMPKERFSAEFPKEGPSILRIQQVVRGDSAAYFCASSPGRGAYNEQFFGPGTRLTVL.

V is TRBV20-1 and J is TRBJ1-1; TCRdb's assignment of TRBD1 cannot be checked, as there is no DNA. CDR3 size: 14 residues. The germline gives CDR1 DFQATT, CDR2 SNEGSKA (reference sequence). This CDR3 is CSAKKDSVNTEAFF.

The chain employs TRBV11-2 and TRBJ1-4. Germline lookup yields CDR1 SGHAT and CDR2 FQNNGV. The CDR3 is made up of 15 amino acids. The CDR3 spells CASSPTRLEGQKLFF.

V usage is TRBV4-3 and J usage is TRBJ2-5; TCRdb selects TRBD1, and the lack of DNA leaves this call unchecked. The CDR3 contains 16 residues. The V gene's germline CDR1 is LGHNA and CDR2 YSLEER. This CDR3 reads CASSQAYTGIGETQYF.

This chain joins TRBV12-3 or TRBV12-4 and TRBJ1-6. CDR3 length: 15 amino acids. The CDR3 sequence: CASSPREGIYSPLHF.

The V gene is TRBV2, the J gene TRBJ1-1; as DNA is missing, the TRBD1 call by TCRdb cannot be tested. Germline V gene sequence: CDR1 SNHLY, CDR2 FYNNEI. This CDR3 is 14 amino acids long. CDR3 in amino acids: CASSDGGVNTEAFF.

The chain combines TRBV7-2 with TRBJ2-7; TCRdb's D call, TRBD2, is unchecked because there is no DNA. The length of the CDR3 is 16 residues. The germline V gene encodes CDR1 SGHTA and CDR2 FQGNSA. CDR3 protein: CASSLGSLRSSYEQYF.

The rearrangement links TRBV5-1 to TRBJ1-4; as DNA is missing, the TRBD1 call by TCRdb cannot be tested. Germline V lookup: CDR1 SGHRS, CDR2 YFSETQ. The CDR3 loop spans 15 amino acids. The CDR3 sequence: CASRGEGGTNEKLFF.

The chain recombines TRBV11-2 with TRBJ1-5; the D call from TCRdb, TRBD1, cannot be confirmed without DNA. Germline V gene data show CDR1 as SGHAT and CDR2 as FQNNGV. The CDR3 consists of 15 residues. The CDR3 loop reads CASSYGTGRYQPQHF.

The rearrangement joins TRBV11-2 to TRBJ2-3; without DNA, the TCRdb call of TRBD2 cannot be checked. The CDR3 extends over 21 amino acids. The germline gives CDR1 SGHAT, CDR2 FQNNGV. CDR3 residues: CASSLVPPQGDQWGGTDTQYF.

The J gene is TRBJ1-6, the V gene TRBV27. CDR3 length: 16 residues. Per germline, CDR1 MNHEY and CDR2 SMNVEV (reference sequence). CDR3 residues: CASLKTYSSYNSPLHF.

The genes are TRBV18 and TRBJ1-1; the TCRdb call, TRBD1, lacks DNA for checking. Per the germline V gene, CDR1 is KGHSH and CDR2 is LQKENI. The CDR3 loop spans 14 amino acids. The CDR3 loop is CASSPGVTDTEAFF. Together with reference TRBV18 and TRBJ1-1, the CDR3 gives the full variable domain: NAGVMQNPRHLVRRRGQEARLRCSPMKGHSHVYWYRQLPEEGLKFMVYLQKENIIDESGMPKERFSAEFPKEGPSILRIQQVVRGDSAAYFCASSPGVTDTEAFFGQGTRLTVV.

The rearrangement joins TRBV3-1 to TRBJ2-5. The germline V gene has CDR1 LGHDT and CDR2 YNNKEL (reference sequence). The CDR3 sequence is 11 residues long. The CDR3 reads CASSSIETQYF.

The genes are TRBV6-1 and TRBJ1-6; TCRdb names TRBD1, which stays unverified in the absence of DNA. This CDR3 comprises 15 residues. Per the germline V gene, CDR1 is MNHNS and CDR2 is SASEGT. This CDR3 is CASSGATPGRSPLHF.

The V call is TRBV18, the J call TRBJ2-3; TCRdb calls TRBD1, which cannot be checked without DNA. Germline assignment: CDR1 KGHSH and CDR2 LQKENI. The CDR3 runs 15 residues. The CDR3 sequence: CASSPPGGSRDTQYF.

The chain employs TRBV11-1 and TRBJ2-5; the D call from TCRdb, TRBD2, cannot be confirmed without DNA. Germline V CDR1 and CDR2: SGHAT, FQDESV (reference sequence). The CDR3 is made up of 18 amino acids. The CDR3 spells CASSLMGLAGEYQETQYF.

The CDR3 protein is CASSLGTGLLSYEQYF. V gene TRBV7-2 combines with J gene TRBJ2-7; TCRdb's D call of TRBD2 is untestable without DNA. The CDR3 spans 16 residues. The germline gives CDR1 SGHTA, CDR2 FQGNSA. The variable domain in full, with the rest retrieved from reference TRBV7-2 and TRBJ2-7, is GAGVSQSPSNKVTEKGKDVELRCDPISGHTALYWYRQSLGQGLEFLIYFQGNSAPDKSGLPSDRFSAERTGGSVSTLTIQRTQQEDSAVYLCASSLGTGLLSYEQYFGPGTRLTVT.

The V and J genes are TRBV7-3 and TRBJ2-3; TCRdb names TRBD2, which stays unverified in the absence of DNA. The CDR3 length is 18 residues. Germline values: CDR1 SGHTA, CDR2 FQGTGA. CDR3 protein: CASSLIGTSGGAKDTQYF.

V and J are TRBV20-1 and TRBJ2-6. The CDR3 sequence is 15 residues long. CDR1 DFQATT and CDR2 SNEGSKA come from the germline V gene (reference sequence). The CDR3 sequence is CSAFYSLSGANVLTF.

The chain uses TRBV18 and TRBJ1-5. Germline lookup yields CDR1 KGHSH and CDR2 LQKENI. The CDR3 extends over 15 amino acids. CDR3 residues: CASSPPGLGNQPQHF.

This chain uses TRBV11-2 with TRBJ1-6; there is no DNA to check the TCRdb D call of TRBD1. Germline CDR1 is SGHAT and CDR2 is FQNNGV. This CDR3 has 14 amino acids. The CDR3 sequence: CASSSGKGHSPLHF.

The chain is built from TRBV19 and TRBJ2-1; no DNA is available, so the TRBD2 call from TCRdb remains unchecked. Per germline, CDR1 LNHDA and CDR2 SQIVND (reference sequence). The CDR3 runs 16 residues. The CDR3 loop reads CASIGRWTSGVNEQFF.

This sequence joins TRBV7-9 and TRBJ1-3. CDR1 and CDR2 (germline): SEHNR, FQNEAQ (reference sequence). The CDR3 covers 16 residues. The CDR3 is CASSPTRWGAGNTIYF.

This chain joins TRBV25-1 and TRBJ1-5. CDR1 and CDR2 from the germline V gene are MGHDK and SYGVNS. This CDR3 has 14 amino acids. This CDR3 reads CASSDRLADQPQHF.

The gene calls are TRBV30 and TRBJ1-5; without DNA, the TCRdb call of TRBD1 cannot be checked. Germline V CDR1 and CDR2: GTSNPN, SVGIG (reference sequence). The CDR3 has 16 residues. CDR3 region: CAWKPTGGGSNQPQHF.

V gene TRBV7-6 combines with J gene TRBJ1-5. This CDR3 comprises 15 residues. Per germline, CDR1 SGHVS and CDR2 FNYEAQ. CDR3: CASSLGSGSNQPQHF.

This chain links TRBV7-2 with TRBJ2-3. CDR1 and CDR2 (germline): SGHTA, FQGNSA. This CDR3 has 15 residues. The CDR3 protein is CASSLVFSSVDTQYF.